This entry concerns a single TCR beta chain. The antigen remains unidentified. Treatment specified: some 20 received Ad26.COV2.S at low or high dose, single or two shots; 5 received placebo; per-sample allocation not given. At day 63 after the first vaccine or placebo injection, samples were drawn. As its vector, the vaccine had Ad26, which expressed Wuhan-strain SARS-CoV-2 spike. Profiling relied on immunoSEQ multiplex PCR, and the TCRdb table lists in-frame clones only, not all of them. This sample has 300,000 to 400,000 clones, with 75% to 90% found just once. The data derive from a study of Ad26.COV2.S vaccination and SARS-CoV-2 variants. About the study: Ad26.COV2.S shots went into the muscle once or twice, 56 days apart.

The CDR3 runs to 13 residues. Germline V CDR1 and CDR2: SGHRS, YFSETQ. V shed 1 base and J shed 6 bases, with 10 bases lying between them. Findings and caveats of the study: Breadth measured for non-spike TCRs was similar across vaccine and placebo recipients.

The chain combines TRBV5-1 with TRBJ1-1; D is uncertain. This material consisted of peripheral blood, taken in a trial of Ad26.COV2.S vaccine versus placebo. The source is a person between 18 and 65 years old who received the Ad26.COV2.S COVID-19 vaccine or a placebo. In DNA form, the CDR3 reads TGCGCCAGCAGCTTGTACTCGGGAGCTGAAGCTTTCTTT. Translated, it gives CASSLYSGAEAFF. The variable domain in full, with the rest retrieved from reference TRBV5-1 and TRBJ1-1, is KAGVTQTPRYLIKTRGQQVTLSCSPISGHRSVSWYQQTPGQGLQFLFEYFSETQRNKGNFPGRFSGRQFSNSRSEMNVSTLELGDSALYLCASSLYSGAEAFFGQGTRLTVV.